This T cell receptor (beta chain) was obtained from a study of blood T cell repertoires in COVID-19. Study-wide background: Whether acute or convalescent, the COVID-19 samples came from the United States, Italy and Spain. The analysed material was cDNA or gDNA that came from T cells, B-cell-depleted T cells, or PBMCs.

Germline CDR1 SGHRS, CDR2 YFSETQ. The germline V and J ends were trimmed by 4 bases and 2 bases, with 13 bases remaining between them. CDR3 size: 14 residues. How the authors handled the data: Reference gene primers were amplified, and this amplification served to estimate nucleated cell counts. Sequencing used immunoSEQ multiplex PCR; TCRdb keeps in-frame clones, though not all of them. V, J and clone size are taken as reported in that table, and D and trimming were inferred from the DNA itself. This table has approximately 150,000 clones, 88% appearing once. Sequences were obtained from peripheral blood. The TCR originated in a human donor in a cohort sampled during active COVID-19. The chain employs TRBV5-1 and TRBJ2-7; D might be TRBD2 (5 bases). The CDR3 loop reads CASSLQEGPYEQYF. The CDR3 coding sequence is TGCGCCAGCAGCCTACAAGAGGGTCCCTACGAGCAGTACTTC.